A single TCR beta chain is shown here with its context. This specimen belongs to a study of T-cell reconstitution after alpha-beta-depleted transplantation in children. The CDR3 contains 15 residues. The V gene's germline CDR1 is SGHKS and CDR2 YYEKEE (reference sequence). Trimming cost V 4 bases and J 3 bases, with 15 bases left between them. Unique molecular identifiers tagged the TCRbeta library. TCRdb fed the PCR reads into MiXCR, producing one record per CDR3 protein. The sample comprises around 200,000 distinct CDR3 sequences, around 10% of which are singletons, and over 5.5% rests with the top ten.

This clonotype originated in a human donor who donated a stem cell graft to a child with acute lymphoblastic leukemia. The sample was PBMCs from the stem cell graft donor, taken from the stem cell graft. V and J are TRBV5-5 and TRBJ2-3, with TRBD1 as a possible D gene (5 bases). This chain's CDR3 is CASSHPEQGTDTQYF. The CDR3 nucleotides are TGTGCCAGCAGCCACCCCGAGCAGGGTACAGATACGCAGTATTTT.